Each of the 23 T cell receptor beta chains below was sequenced from the same sample in a study of post-analysis software for immune sequencing data. These receptors' targets are unknown. Study results and caveats: Controls showed lower frequencies than patients for five TRBV segments, and TRBV5-6, TRBV5-1 and TRBV20-1 were among these.

Each TCR beta cDNA library carried unique molecular identifiers. TCRdb reanalysed the PCR reads using MiXCR and keeps one entry per CDR3 protein. The sample lists some 800,000 distinct CDR3 sequences; about 43% were seen once. The sequenced sample consisted of blood. The receptors here all came from a girl aged 5-17 years with multiple sclerosis.

This chain joins TRBV27 and TRBJ1-2, with 10 bases aligning to TRBD1. In germline, CDR1 is MNHEY, CDR2 SMNVEV (reference sequence). Unmatched junction bases numbered 7, after V lost 5 bases and J lost 4 bases. The CDR3 extends over 15 amino acids. The DNA of the CDR3 is TGTGCCAGCAGTGGGGGACAGGGGCCCCTCTATGGCTACACCTTC. Protein product: CASSGGQGPLYGYTF.

This clonotype was seen more than once but under ten times. The rearrangement joins TRBV5-1 to TRBJ2-3; D may be TRBD2 (6 bases). Deletions cut 3 bases from V and 11 bases from J, with 10 bases between. This CDR3 has 11 amino acids. Germline V gene sequence: CDR1 SGHRS, CDR2 YFSETQ. DNA of the CDR3: TGCGCCAGCAGCTCCTACGGGGGGCAGTATTTT. Its translation: CASSSYGGQYF.

V is TRBV12-3 or TRBV12-4 and J is TRBJ1-2; 8 bases are shared with TRBD1. V dropped 5 bases and J dropped 8; count of bases not matched to a gene: 7. The CDR3 has 13 residues. The CDR3 is CASSRGQGLGYTF. For the CDR3, the DNA is TGTGCCAGCAGTAGAGGACAGGGTCTCGGCTACACCTTC.

The CDR3 spells CAITLNSGTTYNEQFF. CDR3 DNA: TGTGCCATCACCCTGAATAGCGGGACCACCTACAATGAGCAGTTCTTC. This rearrangement joins TRBV10-3 to TRBJ2-1; 8 positions match TRBD2. Per the germline V gene, CDR1 is ENHRY and CDR2 is SYGVKD. V was pared by 7 bases and J by 2 bases, with 10 bases of the junction left unmatched. The length of the CDR3 is 16 residues.

The CDR3 loop is CSARVPSGITYEQYF. The CDR3 nucleotides read TGCAGTGCTAGAGTACCTAGCGGGATAACCTACGAGCAGTACTTC. V usage is TRBV20-1 and J usage is TRBJ2-7, with 9 nucleotides matching TRBD2. Germline assignment: CDR1 DFQATT and CDR2 SNEGSKA (reference sequence). Unmatched junction bases numbered 6, after V lost 1 base and J lost 2 bases. This CDR3 has 15 amino acids.

The rearrangement links TRBV20-1 to TRBJ1-4; the D gene is possibly TRBD1 (6 bases). Germline lookup yields CDR1 DFQATT and CDR2 SNEGSKA (reference sequence). Trimming cost V 4 bases and J 5 bases, with 26 bases left between them. CDR3 length: 18 amino acids. CDR3 bases: TGCAGTGCTAAGGGGGACCGAAGGGGGAGAGGCCAAAATGAAAAACTGTTTTTT. Encoded protein: CSAKGDRRGRGQNEKLFF.

This clonotype was recorded a few times. J is TRBJ2-7 and V is TRBV7-6, with a weak D call TRBD2 (5 bases). The germline gives CDR1 SGHVS, CDR2 FNYEAQ. The CDR3 extends over 17 amino acids. Deletions cut 1 base from V and 2 bases from J, with 18 bases between. The CDR3 DNA reads TGTGCCAGCAGCTTAGTAGGAGGCCGGGGAGATACCTACGAGCAGTACTTC. Translating it yields CASSLVGGRGDTYEQYF.

The rearrangement uses TRBV29-1 and TRBJ2-1; TRBD2 matches 7 bases. The J segment lost 2 bases and the V segment lost 2 bases, leaving 3 bases of the junction unmatched. CDR1 is SQVTM and CDR2 is ANQGSEA in the germline V gene. The CDR3 consists of 14 residues. The CDR3 loop reads CSVELAVTYNEQFF. The CDR3 DNA sequence: TGCAGCGTTGAACTAGCGGTTACCTACAATGAGCAGTTCTTC.

This clonotype showed up just a few times. The chain employs TRBV12-3 or TRBV12-4 and TRBJ2-5; D is possibly TRBD2 (6 bases). Trimming took off 2 bases at V and 5 bases at J, with 12 bases between the two ends. The CDR3 is 14 amino acids. The CDR3 reads CASSLTGRDETQYF. DNA for the CDR3: TGTGCCAGCAGTTTAACGGGGCGGGATGAGACCCAGTACTTC.

The J gene is TRBJ2-3, the V gene TRBV4-3, with D hard to call. V shed 2 bases and J shed 4 bases, with 10 bases lying between them. CDR1 and CDR2 (germline): LGHNA, YSLEER. This CDR3 spans 14 amino acids. CDR3 amino acids: CASSQFSQSDTQYF. The CDR3 bases are TGCGCCAGCAGCCAATTTTCCCAGTCAGATACGCAGTATTTT.

The chain carries TRBV29-1 and TRBJ2-5, with TRBD2 identical over 11 bases. CDR1 and CDR2 (germline): SQVTM, ANQGSEA. The CDR3 extends over 15 amino acids. Unmatched junction bases numbered 8, after V lost 6 bases and J lost 2 bases. As DNA, the CDR3 is TGCAGCGTGCGACTAGCGGGACAGAATCAAGAGACCCAGTACTTC. Protein sequence: CSVRLAGQNQETQYF.

CDR3 nucleotide sequence: TGTGCCTGGAGTGTACTGGGGGGTGGCTACACCTTC. Amino acids: CAWSVLGGGYTF. This chain connects TRBV30 to TRBJ1-2; a weak D match, TRBD1 (5 bases). This CDR3 has 12 residues. Germline V lookup: CDR1 GTSNPN, CDR2 SVGIG (reference sequence). Deletions cut 0 bases from V and 7 bases from J, with 9 bases between.

The table lists this clonotype with a few counts. This CDR3 is CASSPMGGGSYNEQFF. CDR3 coding DNA: TGTGCCAGCAGCCCCATGGGGGGAGGGAGCTACAATGAGCAGTTCTTC. The chain recombines TRBV7-3 with TRBJ2-1; 7 nucleotides align to TRBD2. The trim removed 5 bases at V and 3 bases at J, leaving 10 bases unmatched. Germline loops: CDR1 SGHTA, CDR2 FQGTGA. The CDR3 totals 16 residues. Complete variable domain (other parts from reference TRBV7-3 and TRBJ2-1): GAGVSQTPSNKVTEKGKYVELRCDPISGHTALYWYRQSLGQGPEFLIYFQGTGAADDSGLPNDRFFAVRPEGSVSTLKIQRTERGDSAVYLCASSPMGGGSYNEQFFGPGTRLTVL.

The rearrangement uses TRBV28 and TRBJ2-3; weak D call: TRBD2 (7 bases). This CDR3 contains 16 residues. The germline CDR1 and CDR2 sequences are MDHEN and SYDVKM. Trimming shortened V by 3 bases and J by 4 bases, and 17 bases separated the two germline ends. The CDR3 region has the DNA TGTGCCAGCAGTTTCGTGAGAGGGCGGGGGCCAGATACGCAGTATTTT. It yields the protein CASSFVRGRGPDTQYF.

The V gene is TRBV24-1, the J gene TRBJ2-5; the match to TRBD2 covers 7 bases. Germline V CDR1 and CDR2: KGHDR, SFDVKD. Trimming cost V 4 bases and J 13 bases; bases outside gene matches: 11. The CDR3 is made up of 13 amino acids. The CDR3 sequence: CATSESGRDERYF. CDR3 sequence (DNA): TGTGCCACCAGTGAATCGGGGAGGGACGAGCGGTACTTC.

V usage is TRBV13 and J usage is TRBJ2-3, with 9 bases matching TRBD2. Trimming took 10 bases from V and 5 from J; bases not matched to a gene: 19. Germline V gene sequence: CDR1 PRHDT, CDR2 FYEKMQ (reference sequence). There are 17 residues in the CDR3. CDR3: CATNGPLTSGGGDTQYF. The CDR3, as DNA: TGTGCCACCAACGGCCCCTTGACTAGCGGTGGTGGAGATACGCAGTATTTT.

This sequence joins TRBV5-1 and TRBJ2-6, with D unresolved. This CDR3 has 14 amino acids. The germline V gene has CDR1 SGHRS and CDR2 YFSETQ. The V gene lost 0 bases and the J gene lost 4 bases, with 5 bases spanning the gap. CDR3 loop: CASSLGVGANVLTF. The CDR3 DNA sequence: TGCGCCAGCAGCTTGGGAGTCGGGGCCAACGTCCTGACTTTC.

This clonotype came up a few times. The chain joins TRBV10-3 to TRBJ2-5; D possibly corresponds to TRBD2 (5 bases). TRBJ2-7 matches the DNA end more closely, so the J call is doubtful. This CDR3 contains 14 residues. Germline values: CDR1 ENHRY, CDR2 SYGVKD. In nucleotides, the CDR3 is TGTGCCATCAGTGAGTCCGGGGTCTCCGCCGAGCAGTACTTC. It encodes CAISESGVSAEQYF.

Comment on this clonotype: The junction departs from germline at one end; a sequencing error may be responsible. The rearrangement uses TRBV15 and TRBJ2-7; D perhaps matches TRBD2 (5 bases). The CDR3 runs 13 residues. CDR1 is LNHNV and CDR2 is YYDKDF in the germline V gene (reference sequence). In DNA, the CDR3 is TGTGCCACCAGCAGCGGGAAGCGCGACGAGCAGTGCTTC. This encodes CATSSGKRDEQCF.

The chain couples TRBV20-1 to TRBJ2-5; D unclear. Trimming removed 2 bases at V and 3 bases at J, with 7 bases between. CDR1 DFQATT and CDR2 SNEGSKA come from the germline V gene (reference sequence). This CDR3 has 12 amino acids. The CDR3, as DNA: TGCAGTGCTAGACTGGTAGAAGAGACCCAGTACTTC. This codes for CSARLVEETQYF.

The chain is built from TRBV7-2 and TRBJ2-3; 8 bases fit TRBD1. Germline-derived CDR1 and CDR2 are SGHTA and FQGNSA. The CDR3 is 12 residues long. With 5 bases clipped from V and 12 bases from J, the junction kept 7 bases outside the gene matches. This CDR3 is CASSHTGGGQYF. Here the CDR3 DNA reads TGTGCCAGCAGCCACACAGGGGGAGGACAGTATTTT.

This clonotype was recorded only once. The genes are TRBV15 and TRBJ2-7; unclear D gene. The better agreement between TRBJ2-5 and the DNA end casts doubt on the J call. The CDR3 is made up of 12 amino acids. Germline V gene lookup returns CDR1 LNHNV and CDR2 YYDKDF (reference sequence). In DNA form, the CDR3 reads TGTGCCACCAGCAGAGCAAAAGAGACCCAGTACTTC. Protein: CATSRAKETQYF.

The DNA of the CDR3 is TGTGCCAGCAGTGAGATGGGACAGGGTAGTGAAAAACTGTTTTTT. Its protein is CASSEMGQGSEKLFF. The chain has TRBV2 and TRBJ1-4; 9 bases agree with TRBD1. The V segment lost 3 bases and the J segment 7 bases; nucleotides outside the gene matches: 6. CDR1 SNHLY and CDR2 FYNNEI come from the germline V gene. This CDR3 is built from 15 residues. Full variable domain (remainder filled in from reference TRBV2 and TRBJ1-4): EPEVTQTPSHQVTQMGQEVILRCVPISNHLYFYWYRQILGQKVEFLVSFYNNEISEKSEIFDDQFSVERPDGSNFTLKIRSTKLEDSAMYFCASSEMGQGSEKLFFGSGTQLSVL.